The present entry profiles one T cell receptor (beta chain) with its context. Antigen: not known. Presence of unique molecular identifiers characterized the TCR beta cDNA libraries. Between about 1 and 11 million T cells gave rise to some 450,000 cDNA molecules. TCRdb re-analysed the PCR reads in MiXCR, keeping a single row per CDR3 protein. The data show 600,000 to 700,000 distinct CDR3 sequences, approximately 60% seen once. The data were taken from a study of post-analysis software for immune sequencing data. Study at large: Recorded subtypes: relapsing-remitting, secondary progressive, progressive-relapsing; some patients unannotated.

The study, taken as a whole, reports: Those with multiple sclerosis, the patient group, showed significantly lower normalized Chao1 diversity than controls.

This TCR was sampled from a girl aged 2 to 10 with multiple sclerosis. The material sequenced was blood.

The CDR3 nucleotides are TGTGCCAGCAGGCCGGGACTCCTCACAGATACGCAGTATTTT. The encoded protein is CASRPGLLTDTQYF. The chain combines TRBV6-5 with TRBJ2-3, with D maybe TRBD2 (6 bases). CDR3 size: 14 residues. Trimming left V 6 bases short and J 2 bases short, with 12 bases between. Germline CDR1 reads MNHEY; CDR2 reads SVGAGI.